The rows below give T cell receptor beta chains drawn from one sample of a study of CD8 T cells in ankylosing spondylitis. TCRdb processed the 5' RACE reads anew with MiXCR; each CDR3 protein has one entry. The sample comprises tens of thousands of distinct CDR3 sequences, roughly 27% of which are singletons, and nearly 60% rests with the top ten. Material: blood, either unsorted or a sorted T cell fraction (not recorded which). The receptors here all came from a male donor with ankylosing spondylitis or in good health (not recorded which). The CDR3 runs from the conserved cysteine through the conserved F or W. Each record gives: CDR3 protein, CDR3 DNA, V gene, J gene, D gene, clone size. A D gene is named only where the DNA matches it firmly. Clone sizes are given selectively: once, few, many, or a class where the clone is expanded.

CDR3: CPSHGGRHNEQFF
DNA: TGTCCCAGCCACGGGGGGCGGCACAATGAGCAGTTCTTC
V: TRBV12-3/TRBV12-4
J: TRBJ2-1
D: -
size: -

CDR3: CASSVLAGDTQYF
DNA: TGTGCCAGCAGCGTCCTCGCGGGAGATACGCAGTATTTT
V: TRBV9
J: TRBJ2-3
D: -
size: -

CDR3: CSARVGDPTGELFF
DNA: TGCAGTGCTAGAGTAGGAGACCCCACCGGGGAGCTGTTTTTT
V: TRBV20-1
J: TRBJ2-2
D: -
size: -

CDR3: CASSLAGPVGEQYF
DNA: TGCGCCAGCAGCTTGGCGGGACCTGTGGGGGAGCAGTACTTC
V: TRBV5-1
J: TRBJ2-7
D: -
size: few

CDR3: CASSEQGNSPLHF
DNA: TGTGCCAGCTCAGAACAGGGGAATTCACCCCTCCACTTT
V: TRBV18
J: TRBJ1-6
D: TRBD1
size: few

CDR3: CASYLGTGEREQYF
DNA: TGTGCCAGTTACTTGGGGACAGGGGAACGAGAGCAGTACTTC
V: TRBV2
J: TRBJ2-7
D: TRBD1
size: many

CDR3: CASRDVSNTEAFF
DNA: TGTGCCAGCCGGGACGTTAGTAACACTGAAGCTTTCTTT
V: TRBV19
J: TRBJ1-1
D: -
size: -

CDR3: CASSELGGTDEKLFF
DNA: TGTGCCAGCAGTGAGTTAGGGGGAACTGATGAAAAACTGTTTTTT
V: TRBV2
J: TRBJ1-4
D: -
size: -

CDR3: CASSYYAGGWNEQYF
DNA: TGTGCCAGCAGTTACTATGCGGGAGGGTGGAACGAGCAGTACTTC
V: TRBV6-5
J: TRBJ2-7
D: TRBD2
size: many

CDR3: CASSSGAAPYEQYF
DNA: TGTGCCAGCAGCTCAGGAGCGGCCCCCTACGAGCAGTACTTC
V: TRBV7-6
J: TRBJ2-7
D: -
size: few

CDR3: CASSQEQGTDTQYF
DNA: TGTGCCAGCAGCCAAGAACAGGGCACAGATACGCAGTATTTT
V: TRBV4-2
J: TRBJ2-3
D: -
size: -

CDR3: CSARGLAGGHEQFF
DNA: TGCAGTGCTAGGGGACTAGCGGGAGGGCATGAGCAGTTCTTC
V: TRBV20-1
J: TRBJ2-1
D: TRBD2
size: few

CDR3: CSAIYNANTGELFF
DNA: TGCAGTGCTATATACAACGCGAACACCGGGGAGCTGTTTTTT
V: TRBV20-1
J: TRBJ2-2
D: -
size: -

CDR3: CASSSQNRLNTEAFF
DNA: TGTGCCAGCAGTTCGCAGAACCGCCTGAACACTGAAGCTTTCTTT
V: TRBV12-3/TRBV12-4
J: TRBJ1-1
D: -
size: -

CDR3: CSAEGTGGLLSTDTQYF
DNA: TGCAGTGCTGAGGGGACAGGGGGCCTCCTCTCCACAGATACGCAGTATTTT
V: TRBV20-1
J: TRBJ2-3
D: TRBD1
size: few

CDR3: CASSQVHSGSSYEQYF
DNA: TGCGCCAGCAGCCAAGTCCATAGCGGTAGCTCCTACGAGCAGTACTTC
V: TRBV4-1
J: TRBJ2-7
D: -
size: -

CDR3: CATSRVIPGELFF
DNA: TGTGCCACCAGCAGAGTCATCCCCGGGGAGCTGTTTTTT
V: TRBV15
J: TRBJ2-2
D: -
size: -

CDR3: CSAVIAGTNNEQFF
DNA: TGCAGTGCCGTAATAGCGGGGACTAACAATGAGCAGTTCTTC
V: TRBV20-1
J: TRBJ2-1
D: TRBD2
size: once

CDR3: CASRYGAGGYNNEQFF
DNA: TGTGCCAGCAGGTACGGTGCGGGGGGGTACAACAATGAGCAGTTCTTC
V: TRBV3-1
J: TRBJ2-1
D: TRBD2
size: few

CDR3: CSAIAGPTDTQYF
DNA: TGCAGTGCAATAGCGGGGCCCACAGATACGCAGTATTTT
V: TRBV20-1
J: TRBJ2-3
D: TRBD2
size: -